Below, 29 T cell receptor beta chains from the same sample are listed, as sequenced in a study of blood T cell repertoires in COVID-19. Method: immunoSEQ multiplex PCR; TCRdb's copy keeps in-frame clones and lacks some. Of just under 150,000 clones detected, roughly 87% appear once; the ten largest clones hold approximately 0.98%. Sequenced sample: peripheral blood. The receptors here all came from a woman between 45 and 60 years old with acute or convalescent COVID-19.

The chain recombines TRBV30 with TRBJ1-1; D is ambiguous. Trimming took 0 bases from V and 1 from J, leaving 12 bases between them. CDR1 is GTSNPN and CDR2 is SVGIG in the germline V gene (reference sequence). The CDR3 sequence is 15 residues long. The CDR3 bases are TGTGCCTGGAGTGTATATTTGGCAGGGAACACTGAAGCTTTCTTT. As protein: CAWSVYLAGNTEAFF.

The chain links TRBV19 to TRBJ1-5, with 8 bases aligning to TRBD1. The CDR3 is 16 amino acids. J was trimmed by 6 bases and V by 2 bases; bases with no gene match: 9. Per germline, CDR1 LNHDA and CDR2 SQIVND (reference sequence). The CDR3 region is CASSINSGTGGQPQHF. The CDR3 nucleotides are TGTGCCAGTAGTATAAATTCGGGGACAGGCGGTCAGCCCCAGCATTTT.

The chain is built from TRBV10-2 and TRBJ1-5; 8 positions match TRBD1. Germline CDR1 reads WSHSY; CDR2 reads SAAADI. The V and J ends lost 6 bases and 2 bases, in that order; junction bases with no gene match: 9. The CDR3 runs to 16 residues. The CDR3 DNA sequence: TGCGCCAGCAGGACAGGGGAAGGTGTGGGCAATCAGCCCCAGCATTTT. Translated, it gives CASRTGEGVGNQPQHF.

The chain has TRBV11-2 and TRBJ2-7; TRBD2 is a possible D gene (5 bases). V was shortened by 6 bases and J by 3 bases, with 21 bases between the two germline ends. This CDR3 region has 16 residues. The germline CDR1 and CDR2 sequences are SGHAT and FQNNGV. The CDR3 sequence is CASRLGGMAAIYEQYF. DNA for the CDR3: TGTGCCAGCAGACTAGGTGGGATGGCCGCAATCTACGAGCAGTACTTC.

The rearrangement uses TRBV29-1 and TRBJ2-7, with D possibly matching TRBD2 (5 bases). The CDR3 is made up of 12 amino acids. Looked up from germline, CDR1 is SQVTM and CDR2 is ANQGSEA. V was clipped by 2 bases and J by 6 bases, with 11 bases between them. CDR3 bases: TGCAGCGTTGAAACGGGGTTCGGCGAGCAGTACTTC. It encodes CSVETGFGEQYF.

The chain links TRBV7-9 to TRBJ1-2, with a possible D match to TRBD1 (5 bases). CDR1 and CDR2 (germline): SEHNR, FQNEAQ (reference sequence). The CDR3 runs 17 residues. The ends were cut back, 4 bases at V and 1 base at J, with 19 bases in the middle. The CDR3 sequence is CASSWGRELGFNYGYTF. CDR3 DNA sequence: TGTGCCAGCAGCTGGGGCAGGGAACTCGGTTTTAACTATGGCTACACCTTC.

The table lists this clone with a count of one. This sequence joins TRBV25-1 and TRBJ2-3; D is undetermined. There are 14 residues in the CDR3. Trimming left V 2 bases short and J 4 bases short, with 10 bases between. CDR1 is MGHDK, CDR2 SYGVNS, per germline. CDR3 DNA: TGTGCCAGCAGTGAACAAGCGAGAGCAGATACGCAGTATTTT. It specifies CASSEQARADTQYF.

The V and J genes are TRBV19 and TRBJ1-4, with a tentative D call TRBD1 (6 bases). CDR1 and CDR2 (germline): LNHDA, SQIVND (reference sequence). The V end was cut by 4 bases, the J end by 7 bases, with 10 bases between. This CDR3 comprises 13 residues. The CDR3 bases are TGTGCCAGTAGTAACAGGGTTGGTGAAAAACTGTTTTTT. This sequence encodes CASSNRVGEKLFF.

The J gene is TRBJ1-2, the V gene TRBV30; D perhaps matches TRBD1 (5 bases). The CDR3 has 14 residues. V was shortened by 5 bases and J by 4 bases, with 17 bases between the two germline ends. Germline V CDR1 and CDR2: GTSNPN, SVGIG (reference sequence). DNA for the CDR3: TGTGCCTGGGCGAGGGACTCTTTATCCTATGGCTACACCTTC. Translation gives CAWARDSLSYGYTF.

The chain links TRBV19 to TRBJ2-7, with a tentative D call TRBD2 (5 bases). The CDR3 length is 17 residues. Germline V gene sequence: CDR1 LNHDA, CDR2 SQIVND (reference sequence). The V end was cut by 3 bases, the J end by 0 bases, with 18 bases between. The CDR3 DNA reads as TGTGCCAGTAGTATTCGAGAGACGAGAGGGTTCTCCTACGAGCAGTACTTC. Protein: CASSIRETRGFSYEQYF.

V is TRBV5-6 and J is TRBJ2-7; 8 bases are a match to TRBD1. The germline V gene has CDR1 SGHDT and CDR2 YYEEEE. The CDR3 sequence is 16 residues long. J was trimmed by 1 base and V by 4 bases; bases with no gene match: 10. The CDR3 sequence: CASSPDRDWGSYEQYF. DNA of the CDR3: TGTGCCAGCAGCCCGGACAGGGATTGGGGTTCCTACGAGCAGTACTTC.

This clone was found a few times. The chain couples TRBV11-2 to TRBJ2-1, with 8 bases matching TRBD2. This CDR3 region has 16 residues. CDR1 SGHAT and CDR2 FQNNGV come from the germline V gene. Unmatched junction bases numbered 6, after V lost 3 bases and J lost 2 bases. The CDR3 here is CASSLGSGRPYNEQFF. CDR3 sequence (DNA): TGTGCCAGCAGCTTGGGGAGCGGGAGACCCTACAATGAGCAGTTCTTC.

This sequence joins TRBV6-1 and TRBJ1-2, with TRBD1 identical over 8 bases. This CDR3 is 13 amino acids long. Unmatched junction bases numbered 2, after V lost 3 bases and J lost 5 bases. Germline CDR1 MNHNS, CDR2 SASEGT. For the CDR3, the DNA is TGTGCCAGCAGTGAGGGACAGGTGTATGGCTACACCTTC. Translating gives CASSEGQVYGYTF.

The rearrangement uses TRBV13 and TRBJ2-3; TRBD2 is a possible D gene (5 bases). The V gene lost 0 bases and the J gene lost 4 bases, with 14 bases spanning the gap. This CDR3 has 16 residues. CDR1 is PRHDT and CDR2 is FYEKMQ in the germline V gene (reference sequence). In DNA, the CDR3 is TGTGCCAGCAGCTTAGGACCCCTCCAGGAGGCAGATACGCAGTATTTT. Residues: CASSLGPLQEADTQYF.

V usage is TRBV2 and J usage is TRBJ2-2; D is undetermined. Germline CDR1 and CDR2: SNHLY and FYNNEI. The CDR3 is 15 residues long. With 3 bases removed from V and 8 bases from J, the gap between germline ends came to 16 bases. The CDR3 nucleotides are TGTGCCAGCAGTGACTCGACCCCGCGGCGAGGGGAGCTGTTTTTT. Residues: CASSDSTPRRGELFF.

The rearrangement links TRBV5-1 to TRBJ1-1; TRBD1 matches 7 bases. CDR3 size: 16 residues. The J segment lost 4 bases and the V segment lost 2 bases, leaving 11 bases of the junction unmatched. Germline assignment: CDR1 SGHRS and CDR2 YFSETQ. This chain's CDR3 is CASSFRQGRTGTEAFF. The CDR3 coding sequence is TGCGCCAGCAGCTTTAGACAGGGCCGAACGGGCACTGAAGCTTTCTTT.

This clone was observed a single time. In the same sample, other DNA sequences code for this CDR3. The rearrangement joins TRBV6-6 to TRBJ1-1; D not certain. CDR3 length: 13 residues. The V and J ends lost 5 bases and 2 bases respectively, with 9 bases between them. Germline CDR1 is MNHNY and CDR2 is SVGAGI (reference sequence). The DNA for the CDR3 is TGTGCCAGCAGTCGAGACATTAACACTGAAGCTTTCTTT. It yields the protein CASSRDINTEAFF.

The chain joins TRBV7-3 to TRBJ2-7, with 10 bases lining up with TRBD2. V lost 5 bases to trimming and J lost 2 bases; unmatched junction nucleotides: 6. The CDR3 runs to 15 residues. Germline CDR1 SGHTA, CDR2 FQGTGA. CDR3 in amino acids: CASSTSGGDPYEQYF. CDR3 nucleotides: TGTGCCAGCAGCACCAGCGGGGGGGATCCCTACGAGCAGTACTTC.

The chain carries TRBV11-1 and TRBJ2-5, with TRBD2 matching over 7 bases. The germline V gene encodes CDR1 SGHAT and CDR2 FQDESV (reference sequence). The junction had 2 bases not matched to a gene; V was cut back by 5 bases and J by 5 bases. This CDR3 has 12 residues. The CDR3 spells CASSQLAETQYF. CDR3 sequence (DNA): TGTGCCAGCAGCCAACTAGCGGAGACCCAGTACTTC. Filled out from reference TRBV11-1 and TRBJ2-5, the complete variable domain reads EAEVAQSPRYKITEKSQAVAFWCDPISGHATLYWYRQILGQGPELLVQFQDESVVDDSQLPKDRFSAERLKGVDSTLKIQPAELGDSAMYLCASSQLAETQYFGPGTRLLVL.

The chain combines TRBV5-1 with TRBJ1-1, with 7 bases matching TRBD1. V shed 3 bases, J shed 5 bases, and the junction held 7 bases outside the gene matches. CDR1 and CDR2 from the germline V gene are SGHRS and YFSETQ. This CDR3 comprises 14 residues. The CDR3 nucleotides read TGCGCCAGCAGCTCCACAGGGGAGTGGACTGAAGCTTTCTTT. Protein product: CASSSTGEWTEAFF.

The rearrangement joins TRBV7-6 to TRBJ2-5, with 10 bases fitting TRBD2. V shed 5 bases and J 3 bases; nucleotides not matched to a gene: 6. The CDR3 loop spans 15 amino acids. Germline V gene sequence: CDR1 SGHVS, CDR2 FNYEAQ. The CDR3 loop reads CASSPSGRREETQYF. The CDR3 region has the DNA TGTGCCAGCAGCCCTAGCGGGAGACGAGAAGAGACCCAGTACTTC.

The rearrangement uses TRBV24-1 and TRBJ2-5, with 9 bases matching TRBD1. The junction had 6 bases not matched to a gene; V was cut back by 3 bases and J by 5 bases. Germline lookup yields CDR1 KGHDR and CDR2 SFDVKD. This CDR3 region has 15 residues. This CDR3 is CATSDPQGAGETQYF. The CDR3 DNA reads TGTGCCACCAGTGATCCACAGGGGGCTGGGGAGACCCAGTACTTC.

The J gene is TRBJ2-5, the V gene TRBV19, with D maybe TRBD1 (6 bases). Germline V gives CDR1 LNHDA, CDR2 SQIVND (reference sequence). The V gene lost 9 bases and the J gene lost 5 bases, with 16 bases spanning the gap. The length of the CDR3 is 13 residues. This CDR3 is CASLARGEETQYF. The CDR3 DNA reads TGTGCCAGCCTTGCCAGGGGAGAGGAGACCCAGTACTTC. The complete variable domain, with remaining parts taken from reference TRBV19 and TRBJ2-5, reads DGGITQSPKYLFRKEGQNVTLSCEQNLNHDAMYWYRQDPGQGLRLIYYSQIVNDFQKGDIAEGYSVSREKKESFPLTVTSAQKNPTAFYLCASLARGEETQYFGPGTRLLVL.

The chain joins TRBV2 to TRBJ2-7; 9 bases are a match to TRBD2. Germline V gene lookup returns CDR1 SNHLY and CDR2 FYNNEI. The V and J ends lost 3 bases and 7 bases, in that order; junction bases with no gene match: 7. This CDR3 has 14 residues. For the CDR3, the DNA is TGTGCCAGCAGTGAGGCTAGCGGGGTTCAAGAGCAGTACTTC. This encodes CASSEASGVQEQYF.

The chain links TRBV12-3 or TRBV12-4 to TRBJ2-3; no clear D. The CDR3 runs to 12 residues. Trimming shortened V by 7 bases and J by 6 bases, and 11 bases separated the two germline ends. In nucleotides, the CDR3 is TGTGCCAGCACCCAACTGTTGGATACGCAGTATTTT. This gives the protein CASTQLLDTQYF.

This clone occurred once. This rearrangement joins TRBV24-1 to TRBJ1-3, with D unresolved. The CDR3 consists of 9 residues. Germline V gives CDR1 KGHDR, CDR2 SFDVKD. In DNA form, the CDR3 reads TGTGTACTTGGAAACACCATATATTTT. It encodes CVLGNTIYF.

V gene TRBV14 combines with J gene TRBJ2-7; D ambiguous. CDR3 length: 12 amino acids. V lost 6 bases to trimming and J lost 3 bases, with 9 bases between them. Germline V gene lookup returns CDR1 SGHDN and CDR2 FVKESK. The CDR3 bases are TGTGCCAGCAGTCGCTACTACTACGAGCAGTACTTC. Translation gives CASSRYYYEQYF.

This chain connects TRBV6-5 to TRBJ2-1; 7 bases line up with TRBD2. Germline lookup yields CDR1 MNHEY and CDR2 SVGAGI. The CDR3 runs 16 residues. V gave up 0 bases and J gave up 7 bases; unmatched junction bases: 9. The CDR3 region is CASSYSASGWENEQFF. CDR3 nucleotide sequence: TGTGCCAGCAGTTACTCGGCTAGCGGTTGGGAAAATGAGCAGTTCTTC.

This chain links TRBV7-9 with TRBJ2-3; 9 bases agree with TRBD2. The CDR3 consists of 18 residues. The V segment lost 5 bases and the J segment 0 bases; nucleotides outside the gene matches: 12. CDR1 is SEHNR and CDR2 is FQNEAQ in the germline V gene (reference sequence). The DNA of the CDR3 is TGTGCCAGCAGCCTCCCGGCGGGGGGGCGGATGAGCACAGATACGCAGTATTTT. Amino acid sequence: CASSLPAGGRMSTDTQYF.